This TCR beta chain was captured by sequencing in a study of technical replicates of blood from a few donors (dated by TCRdb to the late 2010s). Measured from the cysteine to the phenylalanine, the CDR3 is 16 residues long. CDR3 DNA is the only sequence kept; it has 48 bases, read in frame from the first base. Per the germline V gene, SGHVS is the CDR1 and FNYEAQ is the CDR2. Germline trimming amounts to 1 base on V and 8 bases on J, with 8 as the count of junction bases outside the gene matches. Remarks on this clone: Which antigen it targets is not known. No base qualities exist here, and no much larger clone lies one base off it.

The library was built by means of the immunoSEQ multiplex PCR assay. TCRdb limited this immuneACCESS table to in-frame rearrangements with V and J called. A share of clones is missing; checked studies link under half to unresolved V genes, and the rest is unexplained. The sample table holds tens of thousands of clones, of which roughly 93% were seen once. The ten biggest clones cover about 0.4% of the sample. The sequence was obtained from a human donor in good health. Sequenced: T cells isolated from PBMCs. Rearrangement joined TRBV7-6 to TRBJ2-1; TRBD1 lines up with 10 middle nucleotides. The bases are TGTGCCAGCAGCTTAGTGGTGGGGACAGGGGACCATGAGCAGTTCTTC. This is translated as CASSLVVGTGDHEQFF. The CDR3 plus the reference TRBV7-6 and TRBJ2-1 genes for the other parts give the full variable domain: GAGVSQSPRYKVTKRGQDVALRCDPISGHVSLYWYRQALGQGPEFLTYFNYEAQQDKSGLPNDRFSAERPEGSISTLTIQRTEQRDSAMYRCASSLVVGTGDHEQFFGPGTRLTVL.